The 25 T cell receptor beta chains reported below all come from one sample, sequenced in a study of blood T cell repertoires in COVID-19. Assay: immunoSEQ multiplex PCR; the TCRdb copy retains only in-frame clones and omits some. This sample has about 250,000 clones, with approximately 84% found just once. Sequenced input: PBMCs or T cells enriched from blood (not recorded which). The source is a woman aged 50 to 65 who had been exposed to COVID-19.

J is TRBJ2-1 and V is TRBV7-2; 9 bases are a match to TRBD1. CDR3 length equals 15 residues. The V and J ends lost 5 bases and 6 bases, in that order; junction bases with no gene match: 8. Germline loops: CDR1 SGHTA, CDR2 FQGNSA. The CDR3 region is CASSRGTGNINEQFF. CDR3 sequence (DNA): TGTGCCAGCAGCCGGGGGACAGGGAATATCAATGAGCAGTTCTTC.

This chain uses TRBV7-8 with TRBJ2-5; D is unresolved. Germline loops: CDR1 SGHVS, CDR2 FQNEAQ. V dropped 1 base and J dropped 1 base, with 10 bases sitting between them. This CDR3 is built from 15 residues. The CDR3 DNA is TGTGCCAGCAGCTTAGAGAGGCCAGTCCAAGAGACCCAGTACTTC. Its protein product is CASSLERPVQETQYF.

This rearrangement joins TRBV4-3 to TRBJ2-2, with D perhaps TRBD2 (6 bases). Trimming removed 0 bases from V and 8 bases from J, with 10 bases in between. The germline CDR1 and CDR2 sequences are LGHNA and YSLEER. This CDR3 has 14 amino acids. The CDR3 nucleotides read TGCGCCAGCAGCCAAGAACCGGCGGGGGGGGAGCTGTTTTTT. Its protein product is CASSQEPAGGELFF.

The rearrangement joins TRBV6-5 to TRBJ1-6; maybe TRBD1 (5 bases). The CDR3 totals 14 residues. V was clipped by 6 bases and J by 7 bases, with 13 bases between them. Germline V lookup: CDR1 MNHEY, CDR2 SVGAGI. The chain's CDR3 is CASRQVLQNSPLHF. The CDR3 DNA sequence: TGTGCCAGCAGACAGGTTCTTCAAAATTCACCCCTCCACTTT.

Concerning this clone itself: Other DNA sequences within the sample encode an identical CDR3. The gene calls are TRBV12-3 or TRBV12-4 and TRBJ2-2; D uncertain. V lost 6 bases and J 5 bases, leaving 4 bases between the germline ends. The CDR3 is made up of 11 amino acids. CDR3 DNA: TGTGCCAGCAGCCGGACCGGGGAGCTGTTTTTT. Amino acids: CASSRTGELFF.

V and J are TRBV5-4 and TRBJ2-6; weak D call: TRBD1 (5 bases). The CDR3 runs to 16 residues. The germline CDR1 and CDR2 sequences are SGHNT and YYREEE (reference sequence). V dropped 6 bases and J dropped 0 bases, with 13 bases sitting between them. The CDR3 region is CASIRQPTSGANVLTF. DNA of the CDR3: TGTGCCAGCATTAGACAGCCTACCTCTGGGGCCAACGTCCTGACTTTC.

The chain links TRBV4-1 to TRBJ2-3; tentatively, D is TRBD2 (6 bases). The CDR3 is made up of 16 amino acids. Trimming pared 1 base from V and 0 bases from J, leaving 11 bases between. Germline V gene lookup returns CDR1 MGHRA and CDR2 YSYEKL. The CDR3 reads CASSQGKGTSTDTQYF. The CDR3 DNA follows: TGCGCCAGCAGCCAAGGGAAGGGGACTAGCACAGATACGCAGTATTTT.

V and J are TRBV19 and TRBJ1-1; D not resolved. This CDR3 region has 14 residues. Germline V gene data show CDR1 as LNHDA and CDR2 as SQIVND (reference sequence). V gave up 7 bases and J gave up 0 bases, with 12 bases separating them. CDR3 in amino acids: CASTQDWMNTEAFF. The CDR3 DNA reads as TGTGCCAGTACCCAGGACTGGATGAACACTGAAGCTTTCTTT.

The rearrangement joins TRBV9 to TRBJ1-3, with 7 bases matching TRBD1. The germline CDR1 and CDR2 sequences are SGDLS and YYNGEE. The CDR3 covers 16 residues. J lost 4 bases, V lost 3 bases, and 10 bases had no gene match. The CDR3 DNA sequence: TGTGCCAGCAGCGCCACGACAGGGTCTTCCGGAAACACCATATATTTT. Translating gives CASSATTGSSGNTIYF.

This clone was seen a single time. CDR3 protein: CASSPRGSYEQYF. The CDR3 nucleotides are TGTGCCAGCAGCCCCAGGGGGAGCTACGAGCAGTACTTC. The V and J genes are TRBV6-5 and TRBJ2-7, with 7 bases lining up with TRBD1. Germline V lookup: CDR1 MNHEY, CDR2 SVGAGI. CDR3 length equals 13 residues. Trimming took 6 bases from V and 3 from J; bases not matched to a gene: 5.

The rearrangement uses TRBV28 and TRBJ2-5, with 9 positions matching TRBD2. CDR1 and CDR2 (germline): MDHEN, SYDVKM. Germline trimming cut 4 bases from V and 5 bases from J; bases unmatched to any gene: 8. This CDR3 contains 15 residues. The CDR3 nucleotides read TGTGCCAGCAGTTATACGAGCGGGGGGATGGAGACCCAGTACTTC. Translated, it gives CASSYTSGGMETQYF. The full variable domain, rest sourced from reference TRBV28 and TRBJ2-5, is DVKVTQSSRYLVKRTGEKVFLECVQDMDHENMFWYRQDPGLGLRLIYFSYDVKMKEKGDIPEGYSVSREKKERFSLILESASTNQTSMYLCASSYTSGGMETQYFGPGTRLLVL.

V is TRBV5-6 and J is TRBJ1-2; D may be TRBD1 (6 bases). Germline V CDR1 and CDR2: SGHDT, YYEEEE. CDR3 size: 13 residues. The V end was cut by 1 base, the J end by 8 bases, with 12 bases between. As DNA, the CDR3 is TGTGCCAGCAGCTTGAACGGGGGGCGGGGCTACACCTTC. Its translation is CASSLNGGRGYTF. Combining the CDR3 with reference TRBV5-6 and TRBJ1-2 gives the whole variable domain DAGVTQSPTHLIKTRGQQVTLRCSPKSGHDTVSWYQQALGQGPQFIFQYYEEEERQRGNFPDRFSGHQFPNYSSELNVNALLLGDSALYLCASSLNGGRGYTFGSGTRLTVV.

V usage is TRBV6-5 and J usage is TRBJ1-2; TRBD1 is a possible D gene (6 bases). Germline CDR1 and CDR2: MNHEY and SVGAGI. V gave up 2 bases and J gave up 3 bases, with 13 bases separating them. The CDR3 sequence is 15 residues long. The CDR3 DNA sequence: TGTGCCAGCAGTTACCGGGGGGGCTGGGACTATGGCTACACCTTC. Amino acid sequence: CASSYRGGWDYGYTF.

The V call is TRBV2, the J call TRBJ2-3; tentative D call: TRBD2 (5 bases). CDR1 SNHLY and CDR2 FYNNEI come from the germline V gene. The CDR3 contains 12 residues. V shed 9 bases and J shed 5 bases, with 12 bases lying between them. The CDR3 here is CARVGEGDTQYF. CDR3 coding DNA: TGTGCCAGAGTCGGAGAGGGAGATACGCAGTATTTT. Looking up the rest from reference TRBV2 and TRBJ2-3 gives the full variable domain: EPEVTQTPSHQVTQMGQEVILRCVPISNHLYFYWYRQILGQKVEFLVSFYNNEISEKSEIFDDQFSVERPDGSNFTLKIRSTKLEDSAMYFCARVGEGDTQYFGPGTRLTVL.

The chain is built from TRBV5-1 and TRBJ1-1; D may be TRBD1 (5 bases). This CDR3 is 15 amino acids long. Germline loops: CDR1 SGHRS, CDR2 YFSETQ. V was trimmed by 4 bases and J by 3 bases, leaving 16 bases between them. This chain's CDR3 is CASSVSGKSDTEAFF. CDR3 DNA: TGCGCCAGCAGCGTATCAGGGAAGTCCGACACTGAAGCTTTCTTT. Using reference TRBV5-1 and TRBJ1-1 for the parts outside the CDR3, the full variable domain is KAGVTQTPRYLIKTRGQQVTLSCSPISGHRSVSWYQQTPGQGLQFLFEYFSETQRNKGNFPGRFSGRQFSNSRSEMNVSTLELGDSALYLCASSVSGKSDTEAFFGQGTRLTVV.

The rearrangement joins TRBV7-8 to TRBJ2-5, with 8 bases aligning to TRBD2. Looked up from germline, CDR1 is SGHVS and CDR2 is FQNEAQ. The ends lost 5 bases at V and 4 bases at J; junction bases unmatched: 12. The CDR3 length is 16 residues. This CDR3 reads CASSPRTPAGGETQYF. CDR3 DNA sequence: TGTGCCAGCAGCCCCAGGACACCCGCGGGGGGAGAGACCCAGTACTTC.

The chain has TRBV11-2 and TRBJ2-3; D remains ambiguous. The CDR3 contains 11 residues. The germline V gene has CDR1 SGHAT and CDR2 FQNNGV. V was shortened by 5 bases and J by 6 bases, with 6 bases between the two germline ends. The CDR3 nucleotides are TGTGCCAGCAGCGCGGTGGATACGCAGTATTTT. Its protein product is CASSAVDTQYF.

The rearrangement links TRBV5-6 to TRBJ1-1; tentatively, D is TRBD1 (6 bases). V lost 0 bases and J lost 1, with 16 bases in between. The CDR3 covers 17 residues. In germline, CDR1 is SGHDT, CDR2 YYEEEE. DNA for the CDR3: TGTGCCAGCAGCTTGGGCCAGGTCCTCAGGGGGAACACTGAAGCTTTCTTT. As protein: CASSLGQVLRGNTEAFF.

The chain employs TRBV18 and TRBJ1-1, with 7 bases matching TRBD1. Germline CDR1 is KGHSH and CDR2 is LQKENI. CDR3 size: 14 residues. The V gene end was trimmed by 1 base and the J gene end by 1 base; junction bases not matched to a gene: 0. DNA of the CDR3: TGTGCCAGCTCACCACAGGGGGCGAACACTGAAGCTTTCTTT. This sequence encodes CASSPQGANTEAFF.

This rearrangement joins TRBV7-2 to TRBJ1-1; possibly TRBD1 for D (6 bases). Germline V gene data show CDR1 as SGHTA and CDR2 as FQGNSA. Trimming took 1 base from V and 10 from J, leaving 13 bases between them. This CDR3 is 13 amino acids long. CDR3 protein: CASSLGGGSRAFF. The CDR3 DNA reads TGTGCCAGCAGCTTAGGAGGGGGTAGCCGAGCTTTCTTT.

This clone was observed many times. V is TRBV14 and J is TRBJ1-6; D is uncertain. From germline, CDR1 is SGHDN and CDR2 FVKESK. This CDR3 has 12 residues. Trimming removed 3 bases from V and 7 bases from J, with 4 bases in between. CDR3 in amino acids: CASSHPNSPLHF. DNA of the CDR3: TGTGCCAGCAGCCACCCAAATTCACCCCTCCACTTT.

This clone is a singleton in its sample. The DNA for the CDR3 is TGTGCCAGCAGCGTAGATAATCAGCCCCAGCATTTT. Protein: CASSVDNQPQHF. The chain links TRBV5-4 to TRBJ1-5; no clear D gene. The germline V gene has CDR1 SGHNT and CDR2 YYREEE (reference sequence). The CDR3 is 12 residues long. The V end was cut by 4 bases, the J end by 4 bases, with 6 bases between. The whole variable domain, remainder taken from reference TRBV5-4 and TRBJ1-5, is ETGVTQSPTHLIKTRGQQVTLRCSSQSGHNTVSWYQQALGQGPQFIFQYYREEENGRGNFPPRFSGLQFPNYSSELNVNALELDDSALYLCASSVDNQPQHFGDGTRLSIL.

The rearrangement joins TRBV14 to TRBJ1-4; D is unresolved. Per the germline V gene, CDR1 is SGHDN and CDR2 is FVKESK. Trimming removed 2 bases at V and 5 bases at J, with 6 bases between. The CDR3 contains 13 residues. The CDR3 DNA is TGTGCCAGCAGCCAACCAGGCAATGAAAAACTGTTTTTT. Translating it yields CASSQPGNEKLFF.

Here the CDR3 DNA reads TGTGCCAGCAGTTGGGGCGGGACTAGCGGTTCCGGGGAGCTGTTTTTT. It specifies CASSWGGTSGSGELFF. The chain is built from TRBV6-6 and TRBJ2-2; 11 bases line up with TRBD2. The CDR3 totals 16 residues. V shed 4 bases, J shed 6 bases, and the junction held 7 bases outside the gene matches. CDR1 is MNHNY, CDR2 SVGAGI, per germline (reference sequence).

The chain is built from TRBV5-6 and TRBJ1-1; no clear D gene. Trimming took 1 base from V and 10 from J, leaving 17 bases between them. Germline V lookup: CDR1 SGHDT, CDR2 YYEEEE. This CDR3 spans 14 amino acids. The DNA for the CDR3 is TGTGCCAGCAGCTTGATGACTGCACGTCGGCGAGCTTTCTTT. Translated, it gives CASSLMTARRRAFF.